This T cell receptor (beta chain) was captured by sequencing in a study of CD8 T cells in ankylosing spondylitis (TCRdb year 2017). Turning to the overall study: The study profiled T cell receptor beta repertoires in healthy donors and ankylosing spondylitis patients to find disease-linked TCR variants. Peripheral blood samples were taken, and synovial fluid was additionally collected from ankylosing spondylitis patients. The full study cohort comprised around 25 ankylosing spondylitis patients and about a hundred healthy donors. Findings and caveats that apply to the study as a whole: According to the report, matched synovial fluid samples from ankylosing spondylitis patients were significantly enriched for the disease-linked clones. In peripheral blood, the disease-linked clones were found at relatively low frequencies and had a CD8+ phenotype. Blood from ankylosing spondylitis patients appeared to be characterized by a TCR beta motif composed of roughly eight highly homologous amino acid variants. Some motif variants had previously been reported in the synovial fluid and blood of reactive arthritis patients, which suggests shared mechanisms of disease initiation.

Synovial fluid samples were paired with blood samples taken from the same ankylosing spondylitis patients. CDR1 and CDR2, per the germline V gene (reference sequence), are DFQATT and SNEGSKA. The CDR3 measures 14 amino acids from cysteine to phenylalanine. Just CDR3 DNA is preserved here, 42 bases in frame from base 1. V loses 5 bases, J loses 9 bases, and the germline ends lie 20 bases apart. About this clonotype: What this receptor recognizes is not known. No qualities accompany the bases; no much larger clone lies one base away.

Sequencing instrument: Illumina HiSeq 2500. Quantitative 5'-RACE with molecular barcodes was used to prepare TCR beta libraries. Per the source publication's procedure: To identify disease-linked TCR variants, a new computational method was used, one built on a probabilistic model of VDJ rearrangement. TCRdb reworked the public reads: Q25 trimming with fastp, MiXCR clone assembly, productive beta chains retained. Records with the same CDR3 protein are collapsed into one entry carrying the most frequent genes and DNA. The V and J calls were determined by TCRdb, not by the authors. The sample records roughly 100,000 distinct CDR3 sequences, under 30% of which are singletons. About 12% of the sample is in the top ten clones.

This clonotype was sampled from a male donor with ankylosing spondylitis. The sequencing sample was made of synovial fluid, either unsorted or a sorted T cell fraction (not recorded which). The rearranged chain carries TRBV20-1 and TRBJ2-1, with the D gene too uncertain to name. CDR3 sequence: CSAGFILPWGEQFF. The nucleotide sequence is TGCAGTGCTGGATTCATCCTCCCCTGGGGTGAGCAGTTCTTC.